The clone carrying this TCR beta chain has only one observation. Germline V gives CDR1 MNHEY, CDR2 SVGAGI. Trimming took 2 bases from V and 7 from J, leaving 17 bases between them. This CDR3 comprises 15 residues. Authors' processing steps: From reference gene primer amplification, estimates of nucleated cell counts were derived. Some clones are missing from TCRdb's copy, which holds only in-frame ones; the method was immunoSEQ multiplex PCR. V and J calls and clone size are as listed in that table; D and trimming were resolved from the DNA. Here the sample spans hundreds of thousands of clones, about 90% being singletons. The data stem from a study of blood T cell repertoires in COVID-19.

What was sequenced was peripheral blood. The sequence came from a young woman with COVID-19, enrolled during active disease. This chain links TRBV6-5 with TRBJ1-2; possible D gene TRBD1, 5 bases. This chain's CDR3 is CASSYGEGSLGGYTF. The DNA of the CDR3 is TGTGCCAGCAGTTACGGGGAGGGGAGTTTGGGTGGCTACACCTTC.